The rows below give T cell receptor beta chains drawn from one sample of a study of T-cell reconstitution after alpha-beta-depleted transplantation in children. TCRdb ran MiXCR on the PCR reads and lists one entry per CDR3 protein. The table includes about 300,000 distinct CDR3 sequences, almost 8% detected once. Here the sequenced sample was peripheral blood, taken 360 days after TCRalphabeta/CD19-depleted stem cell transplant. These receptors were obtained from a female patient between 2 and 10 years old who had a stem cell transplant for Fanconi anemia, so the T cells may come from the graft donor. Each CDR3 is given with its conserved first and last residue. Fields, in order: D gene, V gene, J gene, clone size, CDR3 protein, CDR3 DNA. The D gene is left open where the match is weak. Clone size is stated in some rows and not others, as once, few, many or a class when expanded.

>NA|TRBV29-1|TRBJ1-1|few
CSAHPGTEAFF
TGCAGCGCCCACCCCGGAACTGAAGCTTTCTTT
>NA|TRBV12-3/TRBV12-4|TRBJ1-1|many
CASSHGVEEAFF
TGTGCCAGCAGTCACGGGGTCGAAGAAGCTTTCTTT
>NA|TRBV3-2|TRBJ2-1|few
CASSQNRRWTTIIGEQFF
TGTGCCAGCAGCCAGAACAGGAGATGGACTACGATAATAGGGGAGCAGTTCTTC
>NA|TRBV28|TRBJ1-1|many
CASSLTSSLNTEAFF
TGTGCCAGCAGTTTAACCTCCTCTTTGAACACTGAAGCTTTCTTT
>NA|TRBV7-3|TRBJ2-2|many
CASSLVVGGMVFF
TGTGCCAGCAGCTTAGTGGTTGGCGGTATGGTGTTTTTT
>TRBD1|TRBV4-1|TRBJ1-1|few
CASSQEDRVGTEAFF
TGCGCCAGCAGCCAAGAGGACAGGGTTGGCACTGAAGCTTTCTTT
>TRBD2|TRBV20-1|TRBJ2-5|many
CSASRGVAGGLSDRVQYF
TGCAGTGCTAGTCGTGGGGTAGCGGGAGGGCTTAGTGATCGCGTCCAGTACTTC
>NA|TRBV10-3|TRBJ1-6|NA
CAISEAAMNSPLHF
TGTGCCATCAGTGAGGCCGCCATGAATTCACCCCTCCACTTT
>NA|TRBV29-1|TRBJ1-1|many
CSVGDVATLEAFF
TGCAGCGTTGGGGATGTGGCAACCCTCGAAGCTTTCTTT
>TRBD1|TRBV20-1|TRBJ1-4|NA
CSARDATGGYEKLFF
TGCAGTGCTAGAGACGCGACAGGGGGCTATGAAAAACTGTTTTTT
>NA|TRBV21-1|TRBJ2-6|many
CASSKVGSPGANVLTF
TGTGCCAGCAGCAAAGTTGGAAGTCCTGGGGCCAACGTCCTGACTTTC
>TRBD1|TRBV5-1|TRBJ1-3|few
CASSKTEQGGGNTIYF
TGCGCCAGCAGCAAAACCGAACAGGGGGGTGGAAACACCATATATTTT
>NA|TRBV5-1|TRBJ2-1|NA
CASSLDGVSYNEQFF
TGCGCCAGCAGCTTGGATGGCGTATCCTACAATGAGCAGTTCTTC
>TRBD2|TRBV4-3|TRBJ2-2|many
CASSQDPRTSGGGELFF
TGCGCCAGCAGCCAAGATCCGAGGACTAGCGGGGGTGGGGAGCTGTTTTTT
>NA|TRBV25-1|TRBJ2-1|many
CASSKEGPNEQFF
TGTGCCAGCAGTAAAGAAGGGCCCAATGAGCAGTTCTTC
>TRBD2|TRBV28|TRBJ2-1|many
CASSPAGEYNEQFF
TGTGCCAGCAGTCCAGCGGGGGAGTACAATGAGCAGTTCTTC
>NA|TRBV4-2|TRBJ1-1|many
CASSQGTDSSNTEAFF
TGTGCCAGCAGCCAAGGCACAGACAGTTCTAACACTGAAGCTTTCTTT
>NA|TRBV5-1|TRBJ2-7|many
CASRGQTYEQYF
TGCGCCAGCAGAGGACAAACCTACGAGCAGTACTTC
>NA|TRBV20-1|TRBJ2-2|few
CSALPIAGADTGELFF
TGCAGTGCTCTCCCTATCGCGGGGGCCGACACCGGGGAGCTGTTTTTT
>NA|TRBV29-1|TRBJ1-2|many
CSVEKGIGYGYTF
TGCAGCGTTGAAAAGGGTATAGGCTATGGCTACACCTTC
>TRBD1|TRBV7-8|TRBJ1-1|many
CASSREQGAILYTEAFF
TGTGCCAGCAGCCGGGAACAGGGGGCAATTTTGTATACTGAAGCTTTCTTT
>TRBD2|TRBV12-3/TRBV12-4|TRBJ2-5|many
CASSLLAGVETQYF
TGTGCCAGCAGTTTACTAGCGGGAGTGGAGACCCAGTACTTC
>NA|TRBV7-2|TRBJ2-7|many
CASSKDGTFYEQYF
TGTGCCAGCAGCAAGGACGGGACTTTCTACGAGCAGTACTTC
>NA|TRBV12-5|TRBJ1-2|NA
CASGLGRGYGYTF
TGTGCTAGTGGTTTGGGCAGGGGCTATGGCTACACCTTC
>TRBD1|TRBV12-3/TRBV12-4|TRBJ1-3|many
CASSGTGQPSGNTIYF
TGTGCCAGCAGCGGGACAGGTCAACCCTCTGGAAACACCATATATTTT
>NA|TRBV7-9|TRBJ1-4|few
CASSPGRGEKLFF
TGTGCCAGCAGCCCAGGCAGGGGTGAAAAACTGTTTTTT
>NA|TRBV12-3/TRBV12-4|TRBJ1-6|few
CAASHGHNSPLHF
TGTGCCGCCTCCCATGGCCATAATTCACCCCTCCACTTT
>NA|TRBV10-3|TRBJ2-3|few
CAIMPSRGSATDTQYF
TGTGCCATCATGCCAAGCCGGGGGTCGGCCACAGATACGCAGTATTTT
>NA|TRBV4-1|TRBJ2-7|NA
CASSQENREGYEQYF
TGCGCCAGCAGCCAGGAGAACAGGGAAGGTTACGAGCAGTACTTC
>NA|TRBV7-2|TRBJ1-1|NA
CASKVNTEAFF
TGTGCCAGCAAAGTAAACACTGAAGCTTTCTTT
>NA|TRBV7-9|TRBJ1-1|many
CASTKLQGRDTEAFF
TGTGCCAGCACCAAGCTTCAGGGGAGGGACACTGAAGCTTTCTTT
>TRBD1|TRBV25-1|TRBJ2-5|many
CASLGQRGQETQYF
TGTGCCAGCTTGGGACAGAGGGGCCAAGAGACCCAGTACTTC
>TRBD2|TRBV4-3|TRBJ2-3|many
CASSQGLAGTDTQYF
TGCGCCAGCAGCCAGGGACTAGCGGGCACAGATACGCAGTATTTT
>NA|TRBV11-2|TRBJ2-7|many
CASSLSVGDISYEQYF
TGTGCCAGCAGCTTATCGGTCGGGGACATCTCCTACGAGCAGTACTTC
>NA|TRBV18|TRBJ1-1|NA
CASSPEAHRGTGTEAFF
TGTGCCAGCTCACCAGAAGCGCATAGGGGGACGGGCACTGAAGCTTTCTTT
>TRBD1|TRBV18|TRBJ1-1|few
CASSPPGQGTEAFF
TGTGCCAGCTCACCACCGGGACAGGGTACTGAAGCTTTCTTT
>TRBD2|TRBV6-5|TRBJ2-1|many
CASRILAGGNEQFF
TGTGCCAGCAGGATACTAGCGGGGGGCAATGAGCAGTTCTTC
>NA|TRBV6-5|TRBJ2-1|many
CASSPTGLSYNEQFF
TGTGCCAGCAGCCCAACAGGGCTCTCCTACAATGAGCAGTTCTTC
>NA|TRBV27|TRBJ2-7|many
CASSFPWGLADPYEQYF
TGTGCCAGCAGTTTCCCGTGGGGGCTAGCGGATCCCTACGAGCAGTACTTC
>NA|TRBV2|TRBJ2-1|NA
CASSQEGGKQFF
TGTGCCAGCAGCCAAGAGGGGGGGAAGCAGTTCTTC